Below are 31 T cell receptor beta chains sequenced from a single sample in a study of shared clonotypes between healthy human individuals. The data were produced by immunoSEQ multiplex PCR, yet TCRdb's version contains in-frame clones alone and is incomplete. The sample contains under 1,100,000 clones, around three quarters of which appear only once. Sequencing input: memory CD4+ T cells from PBMCs. Subset meaning: CD45RA-negative fraction. The origin of the receptors is a man aged 18 to 30 in good health. Some clones in this sample may be carry-over from other donors' samples.

The rearrangement joins TRBV7-2 to TRBJ2-1, with 10 bases identical to TRBD2. The germline gives CDR1 SGHTA, CDR2 FQGNSA. The CDR3 length is 16 residues. Trimming removed 1 base from V and 4 bases from J; junction bases left unmatched: 4. CDR3 coding DNA: TGTGCCAGCAGCTTAGAGGCTAGCGGGGGATACAATGAGCAGTTCTTC. Protein: CASSLEASGGYNEQFF.

This chain uses TRBV5-1 with TRBJ2-5; 11 bases line up with TRBD2. With V trimmed by 3 bases and J by 5 bases, 6 bases remained unmatched. Germline CDR1 and CDR2: SGHRS and YFSETQ. The CDR3 is 15 amino acids. The CDR3 spells CASSSTSGSSETQYF. In nucleotides, the CDR3 is TGCGCCAGCAGCTCTACTAGCGGGAGTTCTGAGACCCAGTACTTC. The variable domain in full, with the rest retrieved from reference TRBV5-1 and TRBJ2-5, is KAGVTQTPRYLIKTRGQQVTLSCSPISGHRSVSWYQQTPGQGLQFLFEYFSETQRNKGNFPGRFSGRQFSNSRSEMNVSTLELGDSALYLCASSSTSGSSETQYFGPGTRLLVL.

The gene calls are TRBV5-1 and TRBJ1-6; D is perhaps TRBD1 (5 bases). The CDR3 has 15 residues. The ends were cut back, 2 bases at V and 6 bases at J, with 12 bases in the middle. Per the germline V gene, CDR1 is SGHRS and CDR2 is YFSETQ. The CDR3 spells CASSLTPRGNSPLHF. The DNA for the CDR3 is TGCGCCAGCAGCTTAACCCCTAGGGGTAATTCACCCCTCCACTTT.

The J gene is TRBJ1-4, the V gene TRBV5-1; D is unclear. CDR1 and CDR2 (germline): SGHRS, YFSETQ. The V end lost 7 bases, the J end lost 5 bases, and 15 bases lay between the germline ends. There are 14 residues in the CDR3. CDR3 in DNA: TGCGCCAGCTCCCCGGGGTCGAGAAATGAAAAACTGTTTTTT. Residues: CASSPGSRNEKLFF.

This clone is a singleton in its sample. The chain uses TRBV5-1 and TRBJ2-3; no definite D call. The CDR3 sequence is 14 residues long. Trimming shortened V by 6 bases and J by 0 bases, and 11 bases separated the two germline ends. CDR1 and CDR2 from the germline V gene are SGHRS and YFSETQ. This CDR3 reads CASKEVTSTDTQYF. In DNA form, the CDR3 reads TGCGCCAGCAAAGAGGTCACGAGCACAGATACGCAGTATTTT.

This clone was seen a handful of times. The chain carries TRBV7-6 and TRBJ1-1; tentative D call: TRBD1 (5 bases). V was cut by 5 bases and J by 6 bases, with 16 bases left in between. CDR1 SGHVS and CDR2 FNYEAQ come from the germline V gene. The CDR3 runs 14 residues. CDR3 amino acids: CASSRGGTPAEAFF. CDR3 DNA: TGTGCCAGCAGCCGGGGAGGGACCCCCGCTGAAGCTTTCTTT. Drawing the rest from reference TRBV7-6 and TRBJ1-1, the complete variable domain is GAGVSQSPRYKVTKRGQDVALRCDPISGHVSLYWYRQALGQGPEFLTYFNYEAQQDKSGLPNDRFSAERPEGSISTLTIQRTEQRDSAMYRCASSRGGTPAEAFFGQGTRLTVV.

Details on this clone: The same CDR3 arises from other DNA sequences in this sample as well. The V call is TRBV28, the J call TRBJ2-5, with D perhaps given as TRBD1 or TRBD2 (5 bases each). The CDR3 is 13 residues long. Germline-derived CDR1 and CDR2 are MDHEN and SYDVKM. Trimming removed 2 bases from V and 6 bases from J, with 10 bases in between. The CDR3 loop is CASSLTGAKTQYF. DNA for the CDR3: TGTGCCAGCAGTTTAACCGGGGCCAAGACCCAGTACTTC.

This clone was seen a single time. The chain uses TRBV7-6 and TRBJ1-1; 9 bases align to TRBD1. The junction had 6 bases not matched to a gene; V was cut back by 5 bases and J by 5 bases. This CDR3 region has 14 residues. Germline CDR1 reads SGHVS; CDR2 reads FNYEAQ. The CDR3 spells CASSLETGGTEAFF. The CDR3 bases are TGTGCCAGCAGCCTAGAGACAGGGGGTACTGAAGCTTTCTTT.

V is TRBV6-5 and J is TRBJ1-2, with 7 bases lining up with TRBD1. Germline-derived CDR1 and CDR2 are MNHEY and SVGAGI. The CDR3 spans 16 residues. After removal of 2 bases from V and 4 bases from J, the junction contained 10 bases not matched to a gene. CDR3: CASSYVTGTRFYGYTF. In DNA, the CDR3 is TGTGCCAGCAGTTACGTGACAGGGACCCGATTCTATGGCTACACCTTC.

V usage is TRBV5-1 and J usage is TRBJ2-5; D uncertain. V dropped 0 bases and J dropped 13 bases, with 16 bases sitting between them. The CDR3 consists of 13 residues. The germline V gene has CDR1 SGHRS and CDR2 YFSETQ. In DNA, the CDR3 is TGCGCCAGCAGCTTGGCCACGCCGAGTGGGGTGTACTTC. As protein: CASSLATPSGVYF.

The V gene is TRBV6-1, the J gene TRBJ2-3, with D tentatively TRBD2 (6 bases). The CDR3 sequence is 14 residues long. The germline V and J ends were trimmed by 5 bases and 1 base, with 10 bases remaining between them. Germline loops: CDR1 MNHNS, CDR2 SASEGT. In DNA, the CDR3 is TGTGCCAGCAGTCTTACGGGAGGCACAGATACGCAGTATTTT. It codes for CASSLTGGTDTQYF.

This sequence joins TRBV5-1 and TRBJ2-5; 7 bases align to TRBD1. CDR1 is SGHRS, CDR2 YFSETQ, per germline. V was pared by 4 bases and J by 1 base, with 4 bases of the junction left unmatched. The CDR3 length is 14 residues. For the CDR3, the DNA is TGCGCCAGCAGCGAGGGACAGCTCCAAGAGACCCAGTACTTC. Protein sequence: CASSEGQLQETQYF.

The chain couples TRBV4-1 to TRBJ1-1, with a tentative D call TRBD1 (6 bases). The ends were cut back, 4 bases at V and 5 bases at J, with 20 bases in the middle. CDR3 length: 16 residues. CDR1 and CDR2 (germline): MGHRA, YSYEKL. The CDR3 region is CASSLQTVGATTEAFF. In DNA, the CDR3 is TGCGCCAGCAGCCTACAGACAGTGGGGGCAACGACTGAAGCTTTCTTT.

The chain uses TRBV28 and TRBJ2-7; TRBD1 is a possible D gene (5 bases). The CDR3 runs to 13 residues. Trimming pared 6 bases from V and 1 base from J, leaving 10 bases between. Germline-derived CDR1 and CDR2 are MDHEN and SYDVKM. CDR3 sequence: CASRPQGSYEQYF. The CDR3 bases are TGTGCCAGCAGACCCCAGGGTTCCTACGAGCAGTACTTC.

The chain employs TRBV5-1 and TRBJ1-4, with a tentative D call TRBD1 (6 bases). The CDR3 is 12 residues long. The germline gives CDR1 SGHRS, CDR2 YFSETQ. Trimming stripped 0 bases from V and 15 bases from J, with 12 bases between. CDR3 loop: CASSLDGGGMFF. The CDR3 DNA reads TGCGCCAGCAGCTTGGATGGGGGCGGGATGTTTTTT. Combining the CDR3 with reference TRBV5-1 and TRBJ1-4 gives the whole variable domain KAGVTQTPRYLIKTRGQQVTLSCSPISGHRSVSWYQQTPGQGLQFLFEYFSETQRNKGNFPGRFSGRQFSNSRSEMNVSTLELGDSALYLCASSLDGGGMFFGSGTQLSVL.

This clone turned up a few times. The J gene is TRBJ2-5, the V gene TRBV28; D perhaps matches TRBD2 (6 bases). This CDR3 is built from 15 residues. Between the trimmed V and J ends, which lost 1 base and 2 bases, there was a span of 11 bases. Germline CDR1 and CDR2: MDHEN and SYDVKM. The chain's CDR3 is CASSLLIAAQETQYF. CDR3 sequence (DNA): TGTGCCAGCAGTTTATTGATAGCGGCGCAAGAGACCCAGTACTTC.

This clone has a count of ten or more. This chain connects TRBV7-2 to TRBJ2-1; 11 nucleotides match TRBD2. Germline CDR1 reads SGHTA; CDR2 reads FQGNSA. Trimming removed 4 bases from V and 8 bases from J; junction bases left unmatched: 7. This CDR3 contains 15 residues. CDR3 DNA: TGTGCCAGCAGCTACAATAGCGGGAGGGCTGATGAGCAGTTCTTC. Translated: CASSYNSGRADEQFF.

This chain uses TRBV27 with TRBJ1-4; tentatively, D is TRBD1 (5 bases). Germline CDR1 and CDR2: MNHEY and SMNVEV (reference sequence). The CDR3 is made up of 14 amino acids. V was clipped by 3 bases and J by 5 bases, with 10 bases between them. CDR3 in DNA: TGTGCCAGCAGTTTCGGAAGGGGAAATGAAAAACTGTTTTTT. As protein: CASSFGRGNEKLFF.

The rearrangement joins TRBV5-4 to TRBJ2-1; D is perhaps TRBD2 (5 bases). The CDR3 extends over 15 amino acids. CDR1 is SGHNT and CDR2 is YYREEE in the germline V gene (reference sequence). The V end was cut by 4 bases, the J end by 0 bases, with 11 bases between. The CDR3 DNA reads as TGTGCCAGCAGCCAAGCGGCGGACTCCTACAATGAGCAGTTCTTC. It specifies CASSQAADSYNEQFF.

The chain has TRBV7-6 and TRBJ2-7, with D possibly being TRBD2 (6 bases). Per germline, CDR1 SGHVS and CDR2 FNYEAQ. Trimming removed 1 base from V and 3 bases from J, with 7 bases in between. The CDR3 consists of 13 residues. This CDR3 reads CASSLGLGYEQYF. CDR3 bases: TGTGCCAGCAGCTTAGGACTAGGCTACGAGCAGTACTTC.

This clone was counted between two and nine times. CDR3: CATHSSRNTEAFF. CDR3 in DNA: TGTGCCACACACTCTAGTCGAAACACTGAAGCTTTCTTT. The gene calls are TRBV2 and TRBJ1-1; D not certain. V was trimmed by 10 bases and J by 2 bases, leaving 14 bases between them. The CDR3 runs 13 residues. Germline V gives CDR1 SNHLY, CDR2 FYNNEI.

This clone was seen more than once but under ten times. Other DNA sequences in the same sample also yield this CDR3. The genes are TRBV6-5 and TRBJ1-5, with D unclear. V was pared by 6 bases and J by 0 bases, with 12 bases between. The CDR3 has 15 residues. Per the germline V gene, CDR1 is MNHEY and CDR2 is SVGAGI. The CDR3 nucleotides are TGTGCCAGCAGCTCGACGGGATATAGCAATCAGCCCCAGCATTTT. This encodes CASSSTGYSNQPQHF.

The rearrangement links TRBV5-1 to TRBJ1-3; TRBD1 matches at 7 bases. Trimming cost V 0 bases and J 4 bases; bases outside gene matches: 4. CDR3 size: 15 residues. CDR1 is SGHRS and CDR2 is YFSETQ in the germline V gene. CDR3 coding DNA: TGCGCCAGCAGCTTGGCGACAGGGCAAGGAAACACCATATATTTT. Its translation: CASSLATGQGNTIYF.

The gene calls are TRBV2 and TRBJ2-5, with 10 bases that match TRBD1. V was clipped by 1 base and J by 2 bases; unmatched bases: 1. Germline CDR1 reads SNHLY; CDR2 reads FYNNEI. This CDR3 is built from 15 residues. In DNA form, the CDR3 reads TGTGCCAGCAGTGAAGGACAGGGGGCGCAAGAGACCCAGTACTTC. As protein: CASSEGQGAQETQYF.

The V call is TRBV27, the J call TRBJ1-2, with TRBD1 identical over 8 bases. Germline V gene sequence: CDR1 MNHEY, CDR2 SMNVEV (reference sequence). CDR3 length: 15 amino acids. The ends lost 0 bases at V and 2 bases at J; junction bases unmatched: 2. CDR3 coding DNA: TGTGCCAGCAGTTTATCGGCAGGGGGCAACTATGGCTACACCTTC. As protein: CASSLSAGGNYGYTF.

This chain uses TRBV28 with TRBJ2-1; 11 nucleotides match TRBD2. The CDR3 is 14 amino acids. The germline V gene encodes CDR1 MDHEN and CDR2 SYDVKM. V shed 7 bases and J 6 bases; nucleotides not matched to a gene: 5. CDR3 sequence: CASKPGLAVNEQFF. The DNA for the CDR3 is TGTGCCAGCAAACCGGGACTAGCGGTCAATGAGCAGTTCTTC. The variable domain in full, completed from reference TRBV28 and TRBJ2-1, reads DVKVTQSSRYLVKRTGEKVFLECVQDMDHENMFWYRQDPGLGLRLIYFSYDVKMKEKGDIPEGYSVSREKKERFSLILESASTNQTSMYLCASKPGLAVNEQFFGPGTRLTVL.

J is TRBJ2-2 and V is TRBV5-4; 9 nucleotides line up with TRBD1. Germline V gene sequence: CDR1 SGHNT, CDR2 YYREEE (reference sequence). CDR3 length: 19 amino acids. V shed 4 bases, J shed 0 bases, and the junction held 13 bases outside the gene matches. The CDR3: CASSPKPRDRAPNTGELFF. The CDR3 DNA follows: TGTGCCAGCAGCCCTAAACCCCGGGACAGGGCTCCGAACACCGGGGAGCTGTTTTTT.

At least ten counts were recorded for this clone. The chain employs TRBV4-1 and TRBJ2-5, with D tentatively TRBD2 (6 bases). The V end was cut by 0 bases, the J end by 0 bases, with 14 bases between. From germline, CDR1 is MGHRA and CDR2 YSYEKL. CDR3 length equals 17 residues. CDR3 residues: CASSQDPTRSYQETQYF. CDR3 coding DNA: TGCGCCAGCAGCCAAGACCCGACTAGATCGTACCAAGAGACCCAGTACTTC.

This chain links TRBV5-1 with TRBJ2-1; D tentatively fits TRBD1 or TRBD2 (5 bases each). With 5 bases removed from V and 8 bases from J, the gap between germline ends came to 26 bases. The CDR3 sequence is 17 residues long. Germline V gene lookup returns CDR1 SGHRS and CDR2 YFSETQ. The CDR3: CASSPTGGPGTSDEQFF. The CDR3 DNA follows: TGCGCCAGCAGTCCAACGGGTGGGCCAGGGACCTCGGATGAGCAGTTCTTC.

V gene TRBV11-2 combines with J gene TRBJ2-5, with D unclear. Germline lookup yields CDR1 SGHAT and CDR2 FQNNGV. The CDR3 sequence is 15 residues long. Deletions cut 3 bases from V and 0 bases from J, with 11 bases between. The CDR3 sequence is CASSFRLGYQETQYF. For the CDR3, the DNA is TGTGCCAGCAGCTTCCGGTTGGGGTACCAAGAGACCCAGTACTTC.

This clone has just one count. The V gene is TRBV11-1, the J gene TRBJ2-5, with D maybe TRBD1 (6 bases). The germline V gene encodes CDR1 SGHAT and CDR2 FQDESV (reference sequence). This CDR3 region has 15 residues. Trimming removed 6 bases from V and 5 bases from J, with 19 bases in between. The CDR3 nucleotides read TGTGCCAGCAGACCACCGGGACACCGCCGGGAGACCCAGTACTTC. This gives the protein CASRPPGHRRETQYF.